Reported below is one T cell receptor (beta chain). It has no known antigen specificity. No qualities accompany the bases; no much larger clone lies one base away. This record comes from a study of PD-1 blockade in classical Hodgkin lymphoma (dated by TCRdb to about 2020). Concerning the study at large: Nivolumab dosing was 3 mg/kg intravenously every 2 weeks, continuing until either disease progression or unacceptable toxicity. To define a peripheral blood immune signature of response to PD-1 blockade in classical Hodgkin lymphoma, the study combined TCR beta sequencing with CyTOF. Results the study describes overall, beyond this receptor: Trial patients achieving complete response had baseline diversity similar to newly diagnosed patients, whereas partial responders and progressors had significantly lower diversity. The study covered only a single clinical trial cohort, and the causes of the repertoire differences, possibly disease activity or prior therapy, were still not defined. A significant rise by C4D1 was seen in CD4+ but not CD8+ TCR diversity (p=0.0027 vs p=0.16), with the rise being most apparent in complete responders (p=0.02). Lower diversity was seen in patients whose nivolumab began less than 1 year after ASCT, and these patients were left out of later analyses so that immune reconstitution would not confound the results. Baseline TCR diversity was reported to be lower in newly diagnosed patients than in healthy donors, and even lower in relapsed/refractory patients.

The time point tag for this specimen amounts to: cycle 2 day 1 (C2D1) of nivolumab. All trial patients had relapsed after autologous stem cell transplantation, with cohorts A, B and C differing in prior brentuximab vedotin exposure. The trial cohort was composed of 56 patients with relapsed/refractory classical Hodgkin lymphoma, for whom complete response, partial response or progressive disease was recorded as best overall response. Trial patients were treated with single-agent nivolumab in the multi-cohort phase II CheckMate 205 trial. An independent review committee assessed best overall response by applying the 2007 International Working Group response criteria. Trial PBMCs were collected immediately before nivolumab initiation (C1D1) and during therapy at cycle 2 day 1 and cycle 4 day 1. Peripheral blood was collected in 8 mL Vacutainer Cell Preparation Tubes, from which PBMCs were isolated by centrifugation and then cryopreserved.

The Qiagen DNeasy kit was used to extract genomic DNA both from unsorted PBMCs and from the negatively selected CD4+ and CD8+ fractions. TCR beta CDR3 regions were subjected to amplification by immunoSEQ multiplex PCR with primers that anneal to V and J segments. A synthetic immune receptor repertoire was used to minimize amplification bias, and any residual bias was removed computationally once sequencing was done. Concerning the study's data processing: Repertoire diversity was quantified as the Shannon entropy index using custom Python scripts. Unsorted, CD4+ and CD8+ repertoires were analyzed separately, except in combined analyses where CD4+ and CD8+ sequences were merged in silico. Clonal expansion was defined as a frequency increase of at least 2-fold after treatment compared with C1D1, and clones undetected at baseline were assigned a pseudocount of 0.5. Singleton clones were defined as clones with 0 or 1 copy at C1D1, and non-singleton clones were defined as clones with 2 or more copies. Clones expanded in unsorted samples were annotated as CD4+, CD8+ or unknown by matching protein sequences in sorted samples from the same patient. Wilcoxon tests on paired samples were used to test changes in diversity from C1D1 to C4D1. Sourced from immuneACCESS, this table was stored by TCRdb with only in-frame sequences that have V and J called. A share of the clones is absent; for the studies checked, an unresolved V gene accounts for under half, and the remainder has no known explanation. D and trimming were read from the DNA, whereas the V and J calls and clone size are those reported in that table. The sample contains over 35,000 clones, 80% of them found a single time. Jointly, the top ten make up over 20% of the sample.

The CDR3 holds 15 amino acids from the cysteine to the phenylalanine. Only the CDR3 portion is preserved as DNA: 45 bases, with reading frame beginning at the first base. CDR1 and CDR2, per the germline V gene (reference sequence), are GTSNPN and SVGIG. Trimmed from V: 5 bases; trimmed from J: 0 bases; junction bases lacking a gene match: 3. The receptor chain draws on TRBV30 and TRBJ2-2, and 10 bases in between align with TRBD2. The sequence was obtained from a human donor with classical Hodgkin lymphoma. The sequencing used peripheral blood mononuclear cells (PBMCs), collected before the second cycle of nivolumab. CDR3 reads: CAWDSGGTNTGELFF. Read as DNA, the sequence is TGTGCCTGGGATAGCGGGGGGACGAACACCGGGGAGCTGTTTTTT.